This T cell receptor beta chain comes out of a study of graft-versus-host responses after intestinal transplantation. About the research overall: Induction with anti-thymocyte globulin, then tacrolimus and steroids for three to four years, was given to all recipients.

This CDR3 has 13 amino acids. Germline V gene lookup returns CDR1 SGDLS and CDR2 YYNGEE. Unmatched junction bases numbered 0, after V lost 0 bases and J lost 4 bases. Clones were sequenced by immunoSEQ multiplex PCR, and TCRdb holds only the in-frame ones, with some missing. The sample has tens of thousands of clones, roughly 91% seen once. Worth noting for this clone: What it binds is unknown.

This clonotype was obtained from a human donor who received an intestinal transplant. The chain carries TRBV9 and TRBJ1-2, with 7 bases that match TRBD1. The sequencing here drew on unstimulated CD8+ T cells sorted from spleen or lymph node cells, taken before intestinal transplant. The CDR3 spells CASSVGQGYGYTF. DNA for the CDR3: TGTGCCAGCAGCGTAGGACAGGGCTATGGCTACACCTTC.